The T cell receptor beta chain described here comes from a study of shared clonotypes between healthy human individuals. From germline, CDR1 is MDHEN and CDR2 SYDVKM. This CDR3 is 16 amino acids long. V lost 3 bases and J lost 4; bases outside the gene matches: 8. Sequencing was performed with immunoSEQ multiplex PCR; in TCRdb, only in-frame clones are kept and a portion is missing. The data show a few million clones, 90% to 96% seen once. This sequence originates from a man aged 18 to 30 in good health. The specimen was naive CD4+ T cells sorted from blood. The subset is: CD45RA+ positively selected. The genes are TRBV28 and TRBJ1-3, with 8 bases lining up with TRBD1. CDR3 nucleotides: TGTGCCAGCAGTTTCCTGGACAGGGCAAACGGAAACACCATATATTTT. Its translation is CASSFLDRANGNTIYF.